This TCR beta chain was sequenced in a study of cytomegalovirus exposure and HLA in healthy donors. The PCR was carried out with 60 Vbeta primers and 13 Jbeta primers. Assay: immunoSEQ multiplex PCR; the TCRdb copy retains only in-frame clones and omits some. The sample includes 150,000 or so clones, 65% to 80% seen only once; the top ten take about 1.9%. This clone was seen more than once but under ten times. What it binds is unknown. V was pared by 8 bases and J by 7 bases, with 12 bases of the junction left unmatched. CDR3 length: 14 amino acids. In germline, CDR1 is MNHNS, CDR2 SASEGT. Study outcomes and limitations: Later work showed greater clonal expansion in HLA-associated TCR beta chains than in equally common others. Later work found most CMV-associated TCR beta chains apparently HLA-restricted.

The TCR was taken from a female donor in good health and CMV-seronegative. The material sequenced was PBMCs. This chain uses TRBV6-1 with TRBJ1-2; 8 bases fit TRBD1. As DNA, the CDR3 is TGTGCCAGCTTGGTAGACAGGGGTCCTAGTGGCTACACCTTC. This encodes CASLVDRGPSGYTF.